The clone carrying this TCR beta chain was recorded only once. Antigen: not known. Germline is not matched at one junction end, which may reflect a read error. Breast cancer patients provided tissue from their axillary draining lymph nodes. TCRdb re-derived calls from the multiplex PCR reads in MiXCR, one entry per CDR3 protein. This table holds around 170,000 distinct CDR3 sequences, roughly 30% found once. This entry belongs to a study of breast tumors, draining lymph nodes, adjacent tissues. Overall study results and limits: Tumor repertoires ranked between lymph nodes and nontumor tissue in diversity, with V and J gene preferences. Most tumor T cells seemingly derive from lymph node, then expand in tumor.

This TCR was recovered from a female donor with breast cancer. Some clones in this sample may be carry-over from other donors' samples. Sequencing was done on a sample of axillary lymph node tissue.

CDR3 DNA sequence: TGTGCCGGCAGCCATCGGACGGGTGAGCAGTTCTTC. Amino acids: CAGSHRTGEQFF. The chain joins TRBV6-6 to TRBJ2-1; D gene unclear. The CDR3 has 12 amino acids. Per the germline V gene, CDR1 is MNHNY and CDR2 is SVGAGI (reference sequence).